A single sample is the source of the 12 T cell receptor beta chains below, sequenced in a study of T cell changes during pregnancy in multiple sclerosis. TCRdb keeps only in-frame clones here, not all; method: immunoSEQ multiplex PCR. The sample includes about 40,000 clones, about 90% of them seen just once. The sequencing here drew on peripheral blood, taken in the first trimester of pregnancy. These receptors came from a female donor in good health, enrolled as a control in a pregnancy study.

This CDR3 is CASSLDLAGEQYF. The CDR3 coding sequence is TGCGCCAGCAGCTTGGATCTAGCGGGGGAGCAGTACTTC. The V call is TRBV5-1, the J call TRBJ2-7, with TRBD2 matching over 9 bases. The CDR3 totals 13 residues. V was clipped by 0 bases and J by 7 bases; unmatched bases: 2. CDR1 SGHRS and CDR2 YFSETQ come from the germline V gene.

The V gene is TRBV30, the J gene TRBJ1-5; TRBD1 agrees at 7 bases. The CDR3 contains 13 residues. CDR1 is GTSNPN, CDR2 SVGIG, per germline (reference sequence). Trimming took 0 bases from V and 7 from J; bases not matched to a gene: 3. The CDR3 sequence: CAWSVGGGQPQHF. CDR3 coding DNA: TGTGCCTGGAGTGTAGGGGGCGGCCAGCCCCAGCATTTT. Drawing the rest from reference TRBV30 and TRBJ1-5, the complete variable domain is SQTIHQWPATLVQPVGSPLSLECTVEGTSNPNLYWYRQAAGRGLQLLFYSVGIGQISSEVPQNLSASRPQDRQFILSSKKLLLSDSGFYLCAWSVGGGQPQHFGDGTRLSIL.

The rearrangement joins TRBV28 to TRBJ1-2; tentative D call: TRBD1 (6 bases). The V gene lost 5 bases and the J gene lost 8 bases, with 24 bases spanning the gap. The CDR3 has 16 residues. Germline V gene sequence: CDR1 MDHEN, CDR2 SYDVKM. CDR3 coding DNA: TGTGCCAGCAGTGGGCCCCCGGGGGCGGGGGCTGGAGGCTACACCTTC. Encoded protein: CASSGPPGAGAGGYTF.

This sequence joins TRBV19 and TRBJ1-5, with unresolved D. With 4 bases removed from V and 4 bases from J, the gap between germline ends came to 14 bases. The CDR3 has 15 amino acids. CDR1 is LNHDA and CDR2 is SQIVND in the germline V gene (reference sequence). DNA of the CDR3: TGTGCCAGTAGTAACCAACCCCGGGAGAATCAGCCCCAGCATTTT. As protein: CASSNQPRENQPQHF.

This clone was seen just once. This chain uses TRBV19 with TRBJ2-5; 12 bases are a match to TRBD1. Germline-derived CDR1 and CDR2 are LNHDA and SQIVND (reference sequence). This CDR3 comprises 15 residues. V lost 4 bases and J lost 4; bases outside the gene matches: 4. CDR3 coding DNA: TGTGCCAGTAGTACCGGGACAGGGGGCCCAGAGACCCAGTACTTC. Encoded protein: CASSTGTGGPETQYF. The full variable domain, rest sourced from reference TRBV19 and TRBJ2-5, is DGGITQSPKYLFRKEGQNVTLSCEQNLNHDAMYWYRQDPGQGLRLIYYSQIVNDFQKGDIAEGYSVSREKKESFPLTVTSAQKNPTAFYLCASSTGTGGPETQYFGPGTRLLVL.

This clone showed up just once. The V gene is TRBV29-1, the J gene TRBJ2-3, with D possibly being TRBD2 (6 bases). The germline V gene has CDR1 SQVTM and CDR2 ANQGSEA. The CDR3 totals 16 residues. V lost 4 bases and J lost 0, with 17 bases in between. CDR3 region: CSVVRGSGPSTDTQYF. The CDR3 DNA follows: TGCAGCGTTGTTCGGGGGAGCGGGCCGAGCACAGATACGCAGTATTTT.

This clone was detected a few times. The V and J genes are TRBV15 and TRBJ1-5, with TRBD1 identical over 9 bases. CDR3 length: 17 amino acids. Germline V CDR1 and CDR2: LNHNV, YYDKDF (reference sequence). V shed 3 bases, J shed 3 bases, and the junction held 9 bases outside the gene matches. CDR3 DNA: TGTGCCACCAGCAGCTCCGGGACAGGGATTCCCAATCAGCCCCAGCATTTT. Its protein is CATSSSGTGIPNQPQHF.

The chain combines TRBV28 with TRBJ2-7, with TRBD1 as a possible D gene (5 bases). Trimming removed 4 bases from V and 2 bases from J, with 15 bases in between. The germline V gene has CDR1 MDHEN and CDR2 SYDVKM. CDR3 length: 15 residues. CDR3 in DNA: TGTGCCAGCAGTTCCCAGGGCCGGGTGGCCTACGAGCAGTACTTC. This sequence encodes CASSSQGRVAYEQYF.

The chain uses TRBV2 and TRBJ1-2, with D perhaps TRBD1 (6 bases). The V gene lost 6 bases and the J gene lost 8 bases, with 16 bases spanning the gap. Germline V gene lookup returns CDR1 SNHLY and CDR2 FYNNEI. The CDR3 runs to 13 residues. CDR3 nucleotides: TGTGCCAGCAGACTCAAGACAGGCGAAGGCTACACCTTC. Amino acid sequence: CASRLKTGEGYTF.

The chain carries TRBV30 and TRBJ2-2; D possibly corresponds to TRBD1 (6 bases). The CDR3 is made up of 19 amino acids. Germline loops: CDR1 GTSNPN, CDR2 SVGIG (reference sequence). V was shortened by 1 base and J by 4 bases, with 25 bases between the two germline ends. CDR3 residues: CAWSGTGTPSDPPTGELFF. Written as DNA, the CDR3 is TGTGCCTGGAGTGGAACCGGGACACCGAGCGACCCCCCCACCGGGGAGCTGTTTTTT.

The genes are TRBV6-6 and TRBJ2-7; TRBD2 matches at 8 bases. Germline assignment: CDR1 MNHNY and CDR2 SVGAGI (reference sequence). The CDR3 length is 14 residues. With 4 bases clipped from V and 3 bases from J, the junction kept 5 bases outside the gene matches. The CDR3, as DNA: TGTGCCAGCAGTTTCTTAGCGGGGAGCTACGAGCAGTACTTC. Translation gives CASSFLAGSYEQYF.

CDR3 sequence (DNA): TGTGCCAGCAGCTTAGGCGGAGGCGGCTATGGCTACACCTTC. It specifies CASSLGGGGYGYTF. The rearrangement uses TRBV5-6 and TRBJ1-2; no firm D call. Trimming stripped 2 bases from V and 4 bases from J, with 12 bases between. The CDR3 has 14 residues. CDR1 is SGHDT, CDR2 YYEEEE, per germline.